This T cell receptor beta chain was sequenced for a study of cytomegalovirus exposure and HLA in healthy donors. The germline CDR1 and CDR2 sequences are MNHNS and SASEGT. With 6 bases removed from V and 3 bases from J, the gap between germline ends came to 9 bases. The CDR3 sequence is 12 residues long. General study points: The authors enumerated 150 to 200 TCR beta chains as linked to cytomegalovirus. Generally TCR sequences proved uncommon, though certain public TCRs appeared in numerous donors.

TCRdb's copy holds only in-frame clones and misses some; the assay was immunoSEQ multiplex PCR. The sample comprises 100,000 to 150,000 clones, nearly 90% of which are singletons, and 1.2% rests with the top ten. Regarding this clone: What it recognizes is unknown.

Specimen: PBMCs. The chain is built from TRBV6-1 and TRBJ2-7; D unclear. This receptor was obtained from a young woman in good health and CMV-seronegative. The CDR3 region is CASSEYFYEQYF. As DNA, the CDR3 is TGTGCCAGCAGCGAGTACTTCTACGAGCAGTACTTC.